These 4 T cell receptor beta chains originate from one sample sequenced in a study of blood T cell repertoires in COVID-19. Sequenced by immunoSEQ multiplex PCR; TCRdb stores in-frame clones only, minus some. The table has some 64,000 clones, around 85% seen once. Source material: peripheral blood. The receptors shown here come from a man between 60 and 75 years old with acute or convalescent COVID-19.

There are a few counts of this clone. V gene TRBV19 combines with J gene TRBJ1-5; maybe TRBD1 (6 bases). V was pared by 4 bases and J by 2 bases, with 12 bases between. The CDR3 consists of 15 residues. Germline lookup yields CDR1 LNHDA and CDR2 SQIVND (reference sequence). The CDR3 DNA reads TGTGCCAGTAGTAAACACAGGGATGGCAATCAGCCCCAGCATTTT. Translating it yields CASSKHRDGNQPQHF.

The chain has TRBV19 and TRBJ2-1; a weak D match, TRBD2 (6 bases). Germline CDR1 LNHDA, CDR2 SQIVND (reference sequence). CDR3 size: 13 residues. Trimming cost V 8 bases and J 9 bases, with 17 bases left between them. The CDR3, as DNA: TGTGCCAGTGGCCAAATTGGGGGGACTGAGCAGTTCTTC. This translates into CASGQIGGTEQFF.

The chain recombines TRBV6-6 with TRBJ1-2; D is possibly TRBD1 (6 bases). From germline, CDR1 is MNHNY and CDR2 SVGAGI (reference sequence). This CDR3 has 16 amino acids. V gave up 7 bases and J gave up 8 bases, with 26 bases separating them. The chain's CDR3 is CASTQRVTGRPQGYTF. The CDR3 region has the DNA TGTGCCAGCACCCAGAGGGTGACAGGTCGCCCGCAGGGCTACACCTTC.

This clone was seen a handful of times. This sequence joins TRBV13 and TRBJ2-3, with D possibly matching TRBD2 (6 bases). This CDR3 has 18 amino acids. V lost 2 bases to trimming and J lost 1 base, with 19 bases between them. CDR1 is PRHDT, CDR2 FYEKMQ, per germline (reference sequence). CDR3 nucleotides: TGTGCCAGCAGCTTAATTACAGGAGGGCTTAGGGGCACAGATACGCAGTATTTT. This encodes CASSLITGGLRGTDTQYF.